This record concerns one T cell receptor (beta chain) sequence. The antigen is undetermined. Trimming pared 8 bases from V and 7 bases from J, leaving 15 bases between. The germline CDR1 and CDR2 sequences are MNHEY and SVGAGI. The CDR3 covers 13 residues. This sample is part of a study of graft-versus-host responses after intestinal transplantation. Method: immunoSEQ multiplex PCR; TCRdb's copy keeps in-frame clones and lacks some. This table has some 64,000 clones, approximately 91% appearing once. The chain couples TRBV6-5 to TRBJ2-1; maybe TRBD1 (6 bases). The sample in question was unstimulated CD8+ T cells sorted from spleen or lymph node cells, obtained before transplant. The receptor comes from a human donor who was the organ donor for an intestinal transplant. Here the CDR3 reads CASGPGTYNEQFF. DNA for the CDR3: TGTGCCAGCGGCCCCGGGACATATAATGAGCAGTTCTTC.